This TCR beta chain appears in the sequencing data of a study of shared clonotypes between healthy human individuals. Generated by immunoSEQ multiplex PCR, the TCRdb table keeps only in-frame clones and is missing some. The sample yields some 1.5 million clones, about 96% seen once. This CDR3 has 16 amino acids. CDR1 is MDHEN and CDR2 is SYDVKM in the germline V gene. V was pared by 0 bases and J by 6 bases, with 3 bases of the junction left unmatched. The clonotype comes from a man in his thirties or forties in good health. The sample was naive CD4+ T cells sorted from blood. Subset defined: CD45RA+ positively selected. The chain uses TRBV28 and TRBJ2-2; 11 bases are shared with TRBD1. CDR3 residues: CASSLWDRGRAGELFF. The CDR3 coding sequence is TGTGCCAGCAGTTTATGGGACAGGGGGCGGGCCGGGGAGCTGTTTTTT. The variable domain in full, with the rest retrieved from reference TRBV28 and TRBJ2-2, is DVKVTQSSRYLVKRTGEKVFLECVQDMDHENMFWYRQDPGLGLRLIYFSYDVKMKEKGDIPEGYSVSREKKERFSLILESASTNQTSMYLCASSLWDRGRAGELFFGEGSRLTVL.